This TCR beta chain is drawn from a study of T cells in Graves' hyperthyroidism and ophthalmopathy. For the study at large: Peripheral blood was obtained at initial diagnosis, preceding any treatment.

Trimming took 4 bases from V and 3 from J; bases not matched to a gene: 5. The CDR3 contains 15 residues. CDR1 and CDR2 from the germline V gene are SGHDN and FVKESK. From RNA transcripts, TCR beta CDR3 regions were amplified. The TCR CDR3 first-round RT-PCR relied on the HTBI primer set. TCRdb reprocessed the multiplex PCR reads with MiXCR, giving one entry per CDR3 protein. The table has approximately 400,000 distinct CDR3 sequences, about 15% seen once; the top ten hold approximately 32%. Over 18 months, lack of ophthalmopathy progression marked Graves' hyperthyroidism as stable. This clonotype was seen only a few times.

Sequenced input: blood. The receptor was isolated from a woman between 25 and 40 years old with Graves' hyperthyroidism. The V call is TRBV14, the J call TRBJ2-7; 11 nucleotides agree with TRBD1. The chain's CDR3 is CASSRTGTGGYEQYF. The CDR3 DNA reads TGTGCCAGCAGCCGAACCGGGACAGGGGGCTACGAGCAGTACTTC.